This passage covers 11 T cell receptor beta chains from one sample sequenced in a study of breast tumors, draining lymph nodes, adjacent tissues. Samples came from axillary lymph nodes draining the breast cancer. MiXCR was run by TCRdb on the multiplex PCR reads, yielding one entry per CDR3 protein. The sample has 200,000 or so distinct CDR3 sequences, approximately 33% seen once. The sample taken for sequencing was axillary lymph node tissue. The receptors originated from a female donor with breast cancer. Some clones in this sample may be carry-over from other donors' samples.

In DNA form, the CDR3 reads TGTGCCAGCGGGACAGGGGGCAAGAGTGGGCAGTACTTC. As protein: CASGTGGKSGQYF. This rearrangement joins TRBV2 to TRBJ2-7, with 12 bases lining up with TRBD1. The CDR3 is 13 residues long. Germline CDR1 is SNHLY and CDR2 is FYNNEI. V was pared by 8 bases and J by 9 bases, with 8 bases of the junction left unmatched. The entire variable domain, with the rest obtained from reference TRBV2 and TRBJ2-7, is as follows: EPEVTQTPSHQVTQMGQEVILRCVPISNHLYFYWYRQILGQKVEFLVSFYNNEISEKSEIFDDQFSVERPDGSNFTLKIRSTKLEDSAMYFCASGTGGKSGQYFGPGTRLTVT.

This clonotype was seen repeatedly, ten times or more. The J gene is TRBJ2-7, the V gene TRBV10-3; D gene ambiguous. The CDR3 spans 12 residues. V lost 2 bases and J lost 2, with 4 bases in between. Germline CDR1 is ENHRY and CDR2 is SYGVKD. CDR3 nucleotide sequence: TGTGCCATCAGTGAGGCGACCTACGAGCAGTACTTC. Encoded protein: CAISEATYEQYF.

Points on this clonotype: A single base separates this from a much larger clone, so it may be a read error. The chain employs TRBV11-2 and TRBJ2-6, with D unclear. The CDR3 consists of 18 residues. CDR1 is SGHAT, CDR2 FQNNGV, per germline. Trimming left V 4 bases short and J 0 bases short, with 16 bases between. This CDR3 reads CASSSPGRASSGANVLTF. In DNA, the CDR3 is TGTGCCAGCAGCTCCCCAGGTCGGGCAAGCTCTGGGGCCAACGTCCTGACTTTC.

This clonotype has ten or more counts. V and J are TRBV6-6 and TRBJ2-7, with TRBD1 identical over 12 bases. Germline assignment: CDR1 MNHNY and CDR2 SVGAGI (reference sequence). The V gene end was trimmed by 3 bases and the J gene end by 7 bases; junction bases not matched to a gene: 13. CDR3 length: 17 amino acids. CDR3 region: CASSYPGLGQGAGEQYF. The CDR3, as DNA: TGTGCCAGCAGTTATCCCGGTCTGGGACAGGGGGCGGGTGAGCAGTACTTC.

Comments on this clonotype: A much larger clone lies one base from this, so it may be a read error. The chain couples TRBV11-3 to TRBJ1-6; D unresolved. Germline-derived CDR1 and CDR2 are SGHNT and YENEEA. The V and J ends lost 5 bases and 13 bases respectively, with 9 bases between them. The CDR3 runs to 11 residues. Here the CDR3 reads CASSVTPPLHF. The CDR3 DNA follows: TGTGCCAGCAGCGTTACCCCCCCCCTCCACTTT.

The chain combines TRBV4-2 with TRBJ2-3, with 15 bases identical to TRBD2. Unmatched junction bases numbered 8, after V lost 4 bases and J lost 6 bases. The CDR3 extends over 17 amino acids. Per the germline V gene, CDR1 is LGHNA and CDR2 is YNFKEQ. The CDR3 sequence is CASSRGLAGGRGDTQYF. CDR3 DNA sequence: TGTGCCAGCAGCCGAGGACTAGCGGGGGGGCGAGGTGATACGCAGTATTTT.

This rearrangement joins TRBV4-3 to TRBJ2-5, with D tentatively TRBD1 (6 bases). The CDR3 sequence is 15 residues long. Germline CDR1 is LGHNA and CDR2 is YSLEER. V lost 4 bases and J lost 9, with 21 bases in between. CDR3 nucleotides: TGCGCCAGCAGCCGTGGGGGACAAAGGAATCAGCCCCAGTACTTC. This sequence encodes CASSRGGQRNQPQYF.

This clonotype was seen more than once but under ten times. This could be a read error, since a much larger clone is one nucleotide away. Here the CDR3 DNA reads TGTGCCAGCAGCTCCCGGGACAGGGCTGGGGCAGAGACCCAGTACTTC. It is translated as CASSSRDRAGAETQYF. The chain has TRBV11-1 and TRBJ2-5, with 9 bases matching TRBD1. The germline CDR1 and CDR2 sequences are SGHAT and FQDESV (reference sequence). Trimming cost V 4 bases and J 4 bases; bases outside gene matches: 10. The CDR3 spans 16 residues.

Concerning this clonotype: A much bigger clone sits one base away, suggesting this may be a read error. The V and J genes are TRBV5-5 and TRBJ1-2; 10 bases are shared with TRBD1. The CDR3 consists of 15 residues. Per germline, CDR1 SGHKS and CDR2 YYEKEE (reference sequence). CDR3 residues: CVSSVTGGPGYGYTF. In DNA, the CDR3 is TGTGTCAGCAGCGTGACAGGGGGCCCTGGCTATGGCTACACCTTC.

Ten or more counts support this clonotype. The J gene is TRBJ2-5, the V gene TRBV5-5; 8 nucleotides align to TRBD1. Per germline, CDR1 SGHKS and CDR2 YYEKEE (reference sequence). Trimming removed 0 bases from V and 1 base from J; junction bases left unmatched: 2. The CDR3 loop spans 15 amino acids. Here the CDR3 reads CASSLGDRGQETQYF. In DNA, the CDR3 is TGTGCCAGCAGCTTGGGTGACAGGGGCCAAGAGACCCAGTACTTC.

The CDR3 reads CSAHGLAGLRETQYF. Here the CDR3 DNA reads TGCAGTGCTCACGGACTAGCGGGCCTCCGAGAGACCCAGTACTTC. The V call is TRBV20-1, the J call TRBJ2-5; 11 bases agree with TRBD2. Germline V lookup: CDR1 DFQATT, CDR2 SNEGSKA (reference sequence). V shed 5 bases, J shed 4 bases, and the junction held 9 bases outside the gene matches. The CDR3 covers 15 residues.